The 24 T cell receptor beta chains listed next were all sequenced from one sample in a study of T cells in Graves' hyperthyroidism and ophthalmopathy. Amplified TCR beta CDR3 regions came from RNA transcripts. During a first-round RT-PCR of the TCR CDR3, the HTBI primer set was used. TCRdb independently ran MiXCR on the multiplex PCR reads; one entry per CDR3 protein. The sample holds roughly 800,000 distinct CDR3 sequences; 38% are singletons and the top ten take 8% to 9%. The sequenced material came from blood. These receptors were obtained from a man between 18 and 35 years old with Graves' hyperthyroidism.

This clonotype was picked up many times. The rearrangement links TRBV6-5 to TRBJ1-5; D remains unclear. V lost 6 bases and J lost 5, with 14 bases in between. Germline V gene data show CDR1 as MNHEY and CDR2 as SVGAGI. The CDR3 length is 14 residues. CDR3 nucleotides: TGTGCCAGCAGCTCTAGCGGACGGGATCAGCCCCAGCATTTT. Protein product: CASSSSGRDQPQHF.

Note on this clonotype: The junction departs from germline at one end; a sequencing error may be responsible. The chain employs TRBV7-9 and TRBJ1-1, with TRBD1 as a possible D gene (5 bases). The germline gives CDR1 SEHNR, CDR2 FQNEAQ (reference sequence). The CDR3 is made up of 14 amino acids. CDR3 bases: TGTGCCAGCAGGTACGGGACGGGGCCCACTGAAGCTTCCTTT. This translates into CASRYGTGPTEASF.

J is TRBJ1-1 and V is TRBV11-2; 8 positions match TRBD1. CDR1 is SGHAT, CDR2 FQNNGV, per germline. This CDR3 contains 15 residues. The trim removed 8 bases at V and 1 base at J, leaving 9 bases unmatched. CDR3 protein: CASGGQAGGNTEAFF. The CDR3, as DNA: TGTGCCAGCGGGGGACAGGCCGGGGGGAACACTGAAGCTTTCTTT.

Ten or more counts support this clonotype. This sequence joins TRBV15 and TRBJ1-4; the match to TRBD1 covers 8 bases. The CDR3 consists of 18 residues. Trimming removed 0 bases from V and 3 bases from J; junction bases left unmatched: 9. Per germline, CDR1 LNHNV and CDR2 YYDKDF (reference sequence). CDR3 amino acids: CATSREGVRQGPNEKLFF. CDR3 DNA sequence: TGTGCCACCAGCAGAGAAGGCGTTAGACAGGGGCCTAATGAAAAACTGTTTTTT.

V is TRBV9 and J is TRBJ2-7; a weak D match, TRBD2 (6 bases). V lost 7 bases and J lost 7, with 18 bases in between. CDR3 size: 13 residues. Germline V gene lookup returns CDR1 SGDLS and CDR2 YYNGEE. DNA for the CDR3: TGTGCCAGCCCCACCAGGGATGCGGGGGAGCAGTACTTC. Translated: CASPTRDAGEQYF.

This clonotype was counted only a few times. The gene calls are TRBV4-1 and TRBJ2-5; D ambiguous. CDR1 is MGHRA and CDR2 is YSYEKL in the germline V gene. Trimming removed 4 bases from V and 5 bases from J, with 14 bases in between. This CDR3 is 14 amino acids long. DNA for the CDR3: TGCGCCAGCAGCCCCCGGGTCCCCGCGGAGACCCAGTACTTC. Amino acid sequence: CASSPRVPAETQYF.

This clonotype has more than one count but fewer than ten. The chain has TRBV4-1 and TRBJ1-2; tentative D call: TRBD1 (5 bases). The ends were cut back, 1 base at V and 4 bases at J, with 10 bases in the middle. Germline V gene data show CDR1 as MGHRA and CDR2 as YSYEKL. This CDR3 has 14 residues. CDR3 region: CASSQVPGSYGYTF. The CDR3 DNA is TGCGCCAGCAGCCAAGTCCCAGGGAGCTATGGCTACACCTTC.

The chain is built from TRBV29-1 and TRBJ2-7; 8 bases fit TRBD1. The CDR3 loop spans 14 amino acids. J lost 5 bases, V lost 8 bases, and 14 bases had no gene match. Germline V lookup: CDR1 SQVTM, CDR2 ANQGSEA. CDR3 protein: CSSLMSGGLDEQYF. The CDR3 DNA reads TGCAGCAGCCTCATGTCAGGGGGCTTGGACGAGCAGTACTTC.

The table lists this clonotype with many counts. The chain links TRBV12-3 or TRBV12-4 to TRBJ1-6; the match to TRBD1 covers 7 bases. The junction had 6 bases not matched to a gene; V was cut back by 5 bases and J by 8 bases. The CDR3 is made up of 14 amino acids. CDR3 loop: CASSGTAWDSPLHF. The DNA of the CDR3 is TGTGCCAGCAGTGGGACAGCCTGGGATTCACCCCTCCACTTT.

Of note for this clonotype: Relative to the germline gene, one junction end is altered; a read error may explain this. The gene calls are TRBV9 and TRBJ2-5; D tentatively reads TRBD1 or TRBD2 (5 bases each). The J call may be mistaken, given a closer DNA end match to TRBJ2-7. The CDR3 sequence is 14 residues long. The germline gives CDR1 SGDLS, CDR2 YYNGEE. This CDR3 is CASRVGAWRYEQYF. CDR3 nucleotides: TGTGCCAGCCGCGTAGGGGCATGGAGGTACGAGCAGTACTTC.

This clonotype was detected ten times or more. The CDR3 region has the DNA TGTGCCAGCAAGTGGGGCGACACCGCAACTAATGAAAAACTGTTTTTT. It specifies CASKWGDTATNEKLFF. J is TRBJ1-4 and V is TRBV2, with a weak D call TRBD1 (5 bases). Per the germline V gene, CDR1 is SNHLY and CDR2 is FYNNEI. This CDR3 contains 16 residues. V dropped 7 bases and J dropped 0 bases, with 15 bases sitting between them.

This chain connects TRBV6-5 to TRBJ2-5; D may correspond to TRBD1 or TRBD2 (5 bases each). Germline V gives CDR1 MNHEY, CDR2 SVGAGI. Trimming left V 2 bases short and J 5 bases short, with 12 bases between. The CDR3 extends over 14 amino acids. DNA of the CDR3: TGTGCCAGCAGTTACCGGACCTGGGGGGAGACCCAGTACTTC. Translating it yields CASSYRTWGETQYF.

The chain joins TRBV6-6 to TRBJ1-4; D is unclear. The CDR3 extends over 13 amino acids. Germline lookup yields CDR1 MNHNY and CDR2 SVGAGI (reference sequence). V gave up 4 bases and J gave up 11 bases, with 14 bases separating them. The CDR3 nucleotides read TGTGCCAGCAGTTTACCCCCCCTGACCAAACTGTTTTTT. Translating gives CASSLPPLTKLFF.

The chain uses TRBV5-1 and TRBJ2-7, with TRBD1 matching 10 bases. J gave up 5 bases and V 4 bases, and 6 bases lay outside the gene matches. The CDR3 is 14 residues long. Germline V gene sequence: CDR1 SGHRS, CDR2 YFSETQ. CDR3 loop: CASSHRDRGHEQYF. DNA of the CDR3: TGCGCCAGCAGCCATCGGGACAGGGGCCACGAGCAGTACTTC.

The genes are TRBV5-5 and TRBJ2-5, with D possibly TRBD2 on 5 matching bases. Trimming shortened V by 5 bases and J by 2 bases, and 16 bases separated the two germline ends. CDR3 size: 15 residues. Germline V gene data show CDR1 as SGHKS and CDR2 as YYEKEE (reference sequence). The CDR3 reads CASSGGCGLQETQYF. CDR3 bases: TGTGCCAGCAGTGGCGGGTGCGGGCTTCAAGAGACCCAGTACTTC.

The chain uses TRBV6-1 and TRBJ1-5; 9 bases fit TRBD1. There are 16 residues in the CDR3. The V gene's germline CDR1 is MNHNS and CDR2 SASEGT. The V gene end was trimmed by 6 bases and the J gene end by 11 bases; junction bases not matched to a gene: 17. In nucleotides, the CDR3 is TGTGCCAGCAGCGAATATTCCTGGACAGGGGAAGTGGCCCAGCATTTT. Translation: CASSEYSWTGEVAQHF.

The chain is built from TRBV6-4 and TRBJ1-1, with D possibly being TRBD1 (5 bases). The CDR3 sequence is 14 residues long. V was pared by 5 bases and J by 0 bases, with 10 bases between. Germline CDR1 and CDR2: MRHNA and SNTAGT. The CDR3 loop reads CASSRQRMNTEAFF. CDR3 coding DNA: TGTGCCAGCAGTCGACAGCGGATGAACACTGAAGCTTTCTTT.

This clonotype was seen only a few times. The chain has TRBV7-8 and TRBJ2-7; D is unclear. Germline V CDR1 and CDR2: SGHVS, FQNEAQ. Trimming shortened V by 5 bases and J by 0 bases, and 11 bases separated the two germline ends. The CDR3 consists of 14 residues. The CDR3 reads CASSQGIGSYEQYF. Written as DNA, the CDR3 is TGTGCCAGCAGCCAAGGGATAGGCTCCTACGAGCAGTACTTC.

The CDR3 loop reads CSAREVSGGGAYYEQYF. The CDR3 DNA follows: TGCAGTGCTAGAGAGGTTTCTGGGGGGGGGGCGTACTACGAGCAGTACTTC. The chain combines TRBV20-1 with TRBJ2-7, with D possibly being TRBD2 (7 bases). Trimming shortened V by 0 bases and J by 3 bases, and 21 bases separated the two germline ends. Germline CDR1 DFQATT, CDR2 SNEGSKA (reference sequence). This CDR3 has 17 residues.

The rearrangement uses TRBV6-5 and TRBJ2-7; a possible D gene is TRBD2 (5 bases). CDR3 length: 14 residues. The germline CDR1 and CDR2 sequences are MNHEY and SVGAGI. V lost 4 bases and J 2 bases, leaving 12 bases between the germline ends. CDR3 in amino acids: CASSFGSATYEQYF. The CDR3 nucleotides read TGTGCCAGCAGTTTCGGTAGCGCTACCTACGAGCAGTACTTC.

CDR3 sequence reads: CAISESIDSNNEQFF. Written as DNA, the CDR3 is TGTGCCATCAGTGAGTCGATAGATTCCAACAATGAGCAGTTCTTC. The chain couples TRBV10-3 to TRBJ2-5; D call uncertain. The DNA matches TRBJ2-1 better at its end, which makes the J call doubtful. Germline lookup yields CDR1 ENHRY and CDR2 SYGVKD. The CDR3 loop spans 15 amino acids.

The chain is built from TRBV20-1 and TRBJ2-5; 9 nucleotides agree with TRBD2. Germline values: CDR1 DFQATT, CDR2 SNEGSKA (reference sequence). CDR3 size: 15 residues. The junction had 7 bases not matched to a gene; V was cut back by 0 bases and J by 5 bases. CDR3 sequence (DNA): TGCAGTGCTAGAGACCCGGGACTAGCTTGGGAGACCCAGTACTTC. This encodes CSARDPGLAWETQYF.

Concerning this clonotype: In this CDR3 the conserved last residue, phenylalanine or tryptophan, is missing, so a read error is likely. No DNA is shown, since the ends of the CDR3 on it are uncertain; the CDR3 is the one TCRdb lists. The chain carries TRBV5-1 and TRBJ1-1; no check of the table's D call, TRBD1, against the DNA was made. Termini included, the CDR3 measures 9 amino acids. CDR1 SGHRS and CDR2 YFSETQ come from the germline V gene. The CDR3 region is CASSRRQGG.

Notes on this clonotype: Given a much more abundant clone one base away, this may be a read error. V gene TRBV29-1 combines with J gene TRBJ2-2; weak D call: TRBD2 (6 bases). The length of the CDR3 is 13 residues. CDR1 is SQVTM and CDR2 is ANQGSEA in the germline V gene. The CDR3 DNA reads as TGCAGCGTTGGGGTTTCGGACACCGGGGGGCTGTTTTTT. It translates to CSVGVSDTGGLFF.